Below are 14 T cell receptor beta chains sequenced from a single sample in a study of spatial heterogeneity in lung cancer. MiXCR, run by TCRdb on the 5' RACE reads, gives a single entry per CDR3 protein. Of 23,000 or so distinct CDR3 sequences listed, about 7% are singletons. Noted time point: sample taken at primary tumor resection. This material consisted of PBMCs, taken at surgery. All receptors derive from a male donor with early-stage non-small cell lung cancer.

At least ten counts were recorded for this clonotype. The rearrangement uses TRBV9 and TRBJ2-2, with D uncertain. Germline CDR1 reads SGDLS; CDR2 reads YYNGEE. The CDR3 runs 13 residues. Trimming pared 5 bases from V and 3 bases from J, leaving 8 bases between. This CDR3 is CASSRVDTGELFF. Here the CDR3 DNA reads TGTGCCAGCAGTAGGGTCGACACCGGGGAGCTGTTTTTT.

This clonotype was observed a few times. The chain combines TRBV14 with TRBJ2-7, with 7 bases identical to TRBD1. The CDR3 covers 14 residues. V lost 3 bases, J lost 1 base, and 3 bases stayed unmatched. Germline CDR1 reads SGHDN; CDR2 reads FVKESK. As DNA, the CDR3 is TGTGCCAGCAGCCAGAGGGACAGTTCCTACGAGCAGTACTTC. Translation gives CASSQRDSSYEQYF.

Ten or more counts support this clonotype. The rearrangement uses TRBV4-2 and TRBJ2-1; no clear D gene. V was clipped by 0 bases and J by 3 bases, with 9 bases between them. Germline CDR1 LGHNA, CDR2 YNFKEQ. CDR3 length: 15 amino acids. CDR3 sequence reads: CASSQEENRYNEQFF. The CDR3 DNA follows: TGTGCCAGCAGCCAAGAGGAGAACCGCTACAATGAGCAGTTCTTC.

The rearrangement uses TRBV11-3 and TRBJ2-2, with TRBD2 as a possible D gene (5 bases). Germline V gene lookup returns CDR1 SGHNT and CDR2 YENEEA. Trimming removed 0 bases from V and 3 bases from J, with 14 bases in between. This CDR3 has 17 amino acids. The CDR3 region has the DNA TGTGCCAGCAGCTTAGATCGGGGTGGACTTTACACCGGGGAGCTGTTTTTT. This gives the protein CASSLDRGGLYTGELFF. The full variable domain, with the rest looked up from reference TRBV11-3 and TRBJ2-2, is EAGVVQSPRYKIIEKKQPVAFWCNPISGHNTLYWYLQNLGQGPELLIRYENEEAVDDSQLPKDRFSAERLKGVDSTLKIQPAELGDSAVYLCASSLDRGGLYTGELFFGEGSRLTVL.

This clonotype has ten or more counts. This chain connects TRBV20-1 to TRBJ1-5, with D uncertain. The CDR3 runs to 14 residues. V lost 3 bases and J 0 bases, leaving 9 bases between the germline ends. Germline CDR1 and CDR2: DFQATT and SNEGSKA (reference sequence). CDR3 coding DNA: TGCAGTGCTAGCGGCAGTCATAGCAATCAGCCCCAGCATTTT. Its translation is CSASGSHSNQPQHF.

At least ten counts were recorded for this clonotype. The CDR3 sequence: CASQQGPATNEKLFF. DNA for the CDR3: TGTGCCAGTCAACAGGGGCCCGCAACTAATGAAAAACTGTTTTTT. The V call is TRBV12-3 or TRBV12-4, the J call TRBJ1-4, with 7 bases fitting TRBD1. The CDR3 is 15 amino acids. V trimming: 9 bases; J trimming: 0 bases; junction bases outside the gene matches: 7.

This clonotype came up many times. V is TRBV12-3 or TRBV12-4 and J is TRBJ2-1; TRBD2 agrees at 8 bases. The CDR3 spans 14 residues. V shed 6 bases, J shed 5 bases, and the junction held 6 bases outside the gene matches. The chain's CDR3 is CASSPQRGNNEQFF. The CDR3 DNA is TGTGCCAGCAGCCCGCAGCGGGGGAACAATGAGCAGTTCTTC.

The J gene is TRBJ2-3, the V gene TRBV27, with D unclear. This CDR3 has 20 amino acids. The germline CDR1 and CDR2 sequences are MNHEY and SMNVEV (reference sequence). Trimming took 1 base from V and 0 from J, leaving 23 bases between them. As DNA, the CDR3 is TGTGCCAGCAGTTTATTGCGGTTTGGCGGACGGATTAGGAGCACAGATACGCAGTATTTT. As protein: CASSLLRFGGRIRSTDTQYF.

The chain uses TRBV6-5 and TRBJ2-3; 7 bases are shared with TRBD1. J lost 1 base, V lost 6 bases, and 1 base had no gene match. CDR1 and CDR2 from the germline V gene are MNHEY and SVGAGI. The CDR3 contains 13 residues. In DNA, the CDR3 is TGTGCCAGCAGAGGGACAGGCACAGATACGCAGTATTTT. Its protein is CASRGTGTDTQYF.

Many counts were recorded for this clonotype. This sequence joins TRBV2 and TRBJ1-4; the D is unclear. Looked up from germline, CDR1 is SNHLY and CDR2 is FYNNEI. CDR3 length: 12 amino acids. V was shortened by 8 bases and J by 10 bases, with 14 bases between the two germline ends. CDR3 bases: TGTGCCAGCCGGGCCCTAACTGGAAAACTGTTTTTT. This sequence encodes CASRALTGKLFF.

This clonotype was detected many times. The chain uses TRBV20-1 and TRBJ1-2; the D is unclear. Trimming pared 7 bases from V and 2 bases from J, leaving 8 bases between. Germline V lookup: CDR1 DFQATT, CDR2 SNEGSKA (reference sequence). There are 11 residues in the CDR3. CDR3 loop: CSERRNYGYTF. CDR3 nucleotide sequence: TGCAGTGAGAGGAGGAACTATGGCTACACCTTC.

This clonotype has more than one count but fewer than ten. This rearrangement joins TRBV5-1 to TRBJ2-1; possibly TRBD1 or TRBD2 for D (5 bases each). The CDR3 runs 12 residues. From germline, CDR1 is SGHRS and CDR2 YFSETQ. V lost 4 bases and J 7 bases, leaving 9 bases between the germline ends. CDR3 bases: TGCGCCAGCAGCACCAGGGAGAATGAGCAGTTCTTC. Translating it yields CASSTRENEQFF.

In this sample, this clonotype turned up many times. The chain couples TRBV9 to TRBJ2-3; 7 nucleotides align to TRBD1. V lost 0 bases and J lost 2; bases outside the gene matches: 12. The germline CDR1 and CDR2 sequences are SGDLS and YYNGEE. This CDR3 region has 18 residues. CDR3 nucleotide sequence: TGTGCCAGCAGCGTAGCTACCCCAATGACAGGGTTCACAGATACGCAGTATTTT. This codes for CASSVATPMTGFTDTQYF. Full variable domain (missing parts from reference TRBV9 and TRBJ2-3): DSGVTQTPKHLITATGQRVTLRCSPRSGDLSVYWYQQSLDQGLQFLIQYYNGEERAKGNILERFSAQQFPDLHSELNLSSLELGDSALYFCASSVATPMTGFTDTQYFGPGTRLTVL.

The table lists this clonotype with many counts. CDR3 residues: CAISESGPRSYEQYF. The CDR3 nucleotides are TGTGCCATCAGTGAGTCAGGGCCCAGGAGCTACGAGCAGTACTTC. The chain uses TRBV10-3 and TRBJ2-7; D is ambiguous. The CDR3 extends over 15 amino acids. Trimming took off 0 bases at V and 3 bases at J, with 12 bases between the two ends. The germline V gene has CDR1 ENHRY and CDR2 SYGVKD.